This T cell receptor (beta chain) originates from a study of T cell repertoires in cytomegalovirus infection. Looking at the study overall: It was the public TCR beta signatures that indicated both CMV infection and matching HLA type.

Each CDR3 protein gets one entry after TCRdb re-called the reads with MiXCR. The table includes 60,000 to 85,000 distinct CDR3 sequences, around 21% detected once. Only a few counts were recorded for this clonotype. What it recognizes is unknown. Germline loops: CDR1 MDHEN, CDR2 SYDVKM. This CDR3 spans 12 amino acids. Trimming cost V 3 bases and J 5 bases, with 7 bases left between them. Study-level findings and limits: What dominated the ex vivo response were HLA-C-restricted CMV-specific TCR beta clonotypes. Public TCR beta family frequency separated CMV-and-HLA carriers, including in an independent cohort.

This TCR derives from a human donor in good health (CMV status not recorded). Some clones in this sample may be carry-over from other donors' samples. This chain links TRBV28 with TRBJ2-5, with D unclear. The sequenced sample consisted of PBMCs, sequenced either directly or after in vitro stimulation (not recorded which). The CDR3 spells CASSFEQETQYF. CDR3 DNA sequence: TGTGCCAGCAGTTTCGAACAGGAGACCCAGTACTTC. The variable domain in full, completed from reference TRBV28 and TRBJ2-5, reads DVKVTQSSRYLVKRTGEKVFLECVQDMDHENMFWYRQDPGLGLRLIYFSYDVKMKEKGDIPEGYSVSREKKERFSLILESASTNQTSMYLCASSFEQETQYFGPGTRLLVL.